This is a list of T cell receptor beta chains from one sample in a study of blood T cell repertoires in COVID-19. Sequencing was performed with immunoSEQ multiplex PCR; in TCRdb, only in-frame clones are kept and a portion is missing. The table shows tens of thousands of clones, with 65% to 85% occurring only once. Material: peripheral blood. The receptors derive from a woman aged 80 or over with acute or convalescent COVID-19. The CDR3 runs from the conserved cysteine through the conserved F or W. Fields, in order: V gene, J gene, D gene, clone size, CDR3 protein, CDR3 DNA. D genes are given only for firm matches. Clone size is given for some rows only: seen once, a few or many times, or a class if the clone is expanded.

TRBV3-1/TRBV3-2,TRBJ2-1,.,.,CASSQGSGGSYNEQFF,TGTGCCAGCAGCCAAGGGTCTGGCGGGTCCTACAATGAGCAGTTCTTC
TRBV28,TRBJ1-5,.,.,CATRAWGENQPQHF,TGTGCCACCCGAGCATGGGGGGAAAATCAGCCCCAGCATTTT
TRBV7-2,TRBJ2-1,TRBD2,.,CASSSYSGRVYNEQFF,TGTGCCAGCAGCTCTTATAGCGGGAGGGTTTACAATGAGCAGTTCTTC
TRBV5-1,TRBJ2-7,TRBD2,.,CASSLLAGGYEQYF,TGCGCCAGCAGCTTACTAGCGGGAGGTTACGAGCAGTACTTC
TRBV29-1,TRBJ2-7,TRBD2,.,CSVTSGSHEQYF,TGCAGCGTTACCAGCGGGAGCCACGAGCAGTACTTC
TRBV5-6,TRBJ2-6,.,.,CASSWRFSGANVLTF,TGTGCCAGCAGCTGGAGGTTCTCTGGGGCCAACGTCCTGACTTTC
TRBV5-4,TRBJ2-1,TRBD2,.,CASSSRTSGRSNEQFF,TGTGCCAGCAGCTCAAGGACTAGCGGGAGGTCTAATGAGCAGTTCTTC
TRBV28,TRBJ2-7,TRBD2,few,CASSLSSGGRASNEQYF,TGTGCCAGCAGTTTATCCTCCGGCGGGAGGGCCTCTAACGAGCAGTACTTC
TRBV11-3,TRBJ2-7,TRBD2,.,CASSWGIAGDSYEQYF,TGTGCCAGCAGCTGGGGGATAGCGGGAGACTCCTACGAGCAGTACTTC
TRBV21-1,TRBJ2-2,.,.,CASRKQRTSGGGGTGELFF,TGTGCCAGCAGAAAACAGAGGACTAGCGGGGGAGGCGGCACCGGGGAGCTGTTTTTT
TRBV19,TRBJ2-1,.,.,CASSSLQPSSYNEQFF,TGTGCCAGTAGTTCCCTACAGCCGTCCTCCTACAATGAGCAGTTCTTC
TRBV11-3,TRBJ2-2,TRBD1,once,CASSLGNRGDTGELFF,TGTGCCAGCAGCTTAGGAAACAGGGGGGACACCGGGGAGCTGTTTTTT
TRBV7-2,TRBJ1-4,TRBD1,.,CASSYLTGINEKLFF,TGTGCCAGCAGCTACTTGACAGGGATCAATGAAAAACTGTTTTTT
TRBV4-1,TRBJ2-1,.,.,CASSQGIKERTDEQFF,TGCGCCAGCAGCCAAGGTATTAAGGAGCGGACCGACGAGCAGTTCTTC
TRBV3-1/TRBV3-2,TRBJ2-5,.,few,CASRGNLGRETQYF,TGTGCCAGCAGGGGTAATTTGGGCCGGGAGACCCAGTACTTC
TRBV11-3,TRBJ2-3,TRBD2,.,CASSLSKGLATDTQYF,TGTGCCAGCAGCTTATCAAAGGGACTAGCGACAGATACGCAGTATTTT
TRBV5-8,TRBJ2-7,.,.,CASSFRGSYEQYF,TGTGCCAGCAGCTTCAGGGGTTCCTACGAGCAGTACTTC
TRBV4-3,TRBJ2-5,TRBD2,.,CASSQFGTSGSGETQYF,TGCGCCAGCAGCCAGTTCGGCACTAGCGGGAGTGGGGAGACCCAGTACTTC
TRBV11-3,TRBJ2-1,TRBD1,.,CASSTGQGYNEQFF,TGTGCCAGCAGCACCGGACAGGGCTACAATGAGCAGTTCTTC
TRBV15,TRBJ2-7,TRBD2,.,CATSRLAGNEQYF,TGTGCCACCAGCAGACTAGCGGGAAACGAGCAGTACTTC
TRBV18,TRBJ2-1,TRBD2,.,CASSRGLAGGEQFF,TGTGCCAGCTCACGGGGACTAGCGGGAGGTGAGCAGTTCTTC
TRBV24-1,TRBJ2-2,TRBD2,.,CATSDMSLAGGRELFF,TGTGCCACCAGTGATATGAGCCTAGCGGGAGGACGGGAGCTGTTTTTT
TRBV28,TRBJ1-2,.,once,CASSTTSGYPYGYTF,TGTGCCAGCAGTACGACCTCAGGGTATCCTTATGGCTACACCTTC
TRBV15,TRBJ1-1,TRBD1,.,CATSRGGTGGMNTEAFF,TGTGCCACCAGCAGAGGTGGGACAGGGGGTATGAACACTGAAGCTTTCTTT
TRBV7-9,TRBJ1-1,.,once,CASSLDPGVAFF,TGTGCCAGCAGCTTAGACCCAGGGGTGGCTTTCTTT
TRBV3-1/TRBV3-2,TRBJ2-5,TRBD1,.,CASSQGTGTGQETQYF,TGTGCCAGCAGCCAAGGGACAGGAACCGGCCAAGAGACCCAGTACTTC
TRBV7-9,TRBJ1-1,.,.,CASSLMRAEAFF,TGTGCCAGCAGCTTAATGAGGGCGGAGGCTTTCTTT
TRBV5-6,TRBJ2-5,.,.,CASTLFVGAGSQETQYF,TGTGCCAGCACTTTATTCGTTGGGGCGGGGAGCCAAGAGACCCAGTACTTC
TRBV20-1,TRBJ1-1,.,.,CSAARTPGVFF,TGCAGTGCTGCCCGGACACCCGGAGTTTTCTTT
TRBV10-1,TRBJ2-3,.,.,CASSGPAPGVMGDTQYF,TGCGCCAGCAGTGGACCCGCGCCGGGAGTGATGGGAGATACGCAGTATTTT
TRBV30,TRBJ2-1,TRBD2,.,CAWTGREAYNEQFF,TGTGCCTGGACAGGGCGGGAGGCCTACAATGAGCAGTTCTTC
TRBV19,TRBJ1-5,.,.,CASSTPTAGEGQPQHF,TGTGCCAGTAGTACACCCACTGCAGGGGAAGGTCAGCCCCAGCATTTT
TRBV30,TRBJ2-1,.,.,CAWSLGQGFYNEQFF,TGTGCCTGGAGTTTAGGTCAGGGGTTTTACAATGAGCAGTTCTTC
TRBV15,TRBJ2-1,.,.,CATSGQDNEQFF,TGTGCCACCAGCGGCCAAGACAATGAGCAGTTCTTC
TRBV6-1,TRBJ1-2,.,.,CASSEGNRVSGYTF,TGTGCCAGCAGTGAAGGAAACAGGGTAAGCGGCTACACCTTC
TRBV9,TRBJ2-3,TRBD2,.,CASSVLGLAGTDTQYF,TGTGCCAGCAGCGTATTGGGACTAGCGGGCACAGATACGCAGTATTTT
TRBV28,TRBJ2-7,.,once,CASRKRQVPYEQYF,TGTGCCAGCAGGAAGAGACAGGTACCCTACGAGCAGTACTTC
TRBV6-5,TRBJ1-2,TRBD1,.,CASARIGTDGSGYTF,TGTGCCAGCGCAAGAATAGGGACAGACGGCTCTGGCTACACCTTC
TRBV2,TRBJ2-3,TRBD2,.,CASSASQLAGTDTQYF,TGTGCCAGCAGTGCGAGCCAACTAGCGGGTACAGATACGCAGTATTTT
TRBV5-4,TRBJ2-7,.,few,CASSQDYYEQYF,TGTGCCAGCAGCCAGGACTACTACGAGCAGTACTTC
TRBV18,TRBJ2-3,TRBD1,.,CASSPSGQGADTQYF,TGTGCCAGCTCACCCTCGGGACAGGGGGCCGATACGCAGTATTTT
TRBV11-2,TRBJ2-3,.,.,CASSLASGGITFTDTQYF,TGTGCCAGCAGCTTAGCTTCCGGCGGGATAACCTTCACAGATACGCAGTATTTT
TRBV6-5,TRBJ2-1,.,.,CASSPDSYNEQFF,TGTGCCAGCAGTCCCGACAGCTACAATGAGCAGTTCTTC
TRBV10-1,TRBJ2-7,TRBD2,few,CASSVGTSGAMYEQYF,TGCGCCAGCAGTGTGGGGACTAGCGGAGCCATGTACGAGCAGTACTTC
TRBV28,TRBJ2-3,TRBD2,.,CATLAGLSTDTQYF,TGTGCCACCCTAGCGGGCCTGAGCACAGATACGCAGTATTTT
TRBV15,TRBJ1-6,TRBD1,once,CATSRTGTGNSPLHF,TGTGCCACCAGCAGGACCGGGACAGGGAATTCACCCCTCCACTTT
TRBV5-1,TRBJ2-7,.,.,CASSSQGYEQYF,TGCGCCAGCAGCTCCCAGGGTTACGAGCAGTACTTC
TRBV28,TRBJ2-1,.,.,CASSWSNYNEQFF,TGTGCCAGCAGTTGGAGCAACTACAATGAGCAGTTCTTC